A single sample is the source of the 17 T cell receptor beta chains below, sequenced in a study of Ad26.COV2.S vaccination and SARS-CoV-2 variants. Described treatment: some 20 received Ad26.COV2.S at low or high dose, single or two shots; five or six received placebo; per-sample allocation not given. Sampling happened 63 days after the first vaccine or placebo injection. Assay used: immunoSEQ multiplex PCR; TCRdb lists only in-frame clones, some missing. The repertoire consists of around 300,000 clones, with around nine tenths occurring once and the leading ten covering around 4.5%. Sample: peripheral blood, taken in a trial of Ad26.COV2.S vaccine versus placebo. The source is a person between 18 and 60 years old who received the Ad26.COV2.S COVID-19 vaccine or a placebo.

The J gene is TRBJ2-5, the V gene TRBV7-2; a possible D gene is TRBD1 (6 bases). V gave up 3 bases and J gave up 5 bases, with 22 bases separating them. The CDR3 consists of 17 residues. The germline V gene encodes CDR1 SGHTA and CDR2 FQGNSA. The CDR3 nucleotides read TGTGCCAGCAGCTTCACAGGGCTGGTGACGTTGATGGAGACCCAGTACTTC. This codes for CASSFTGLVTLMETQYF.

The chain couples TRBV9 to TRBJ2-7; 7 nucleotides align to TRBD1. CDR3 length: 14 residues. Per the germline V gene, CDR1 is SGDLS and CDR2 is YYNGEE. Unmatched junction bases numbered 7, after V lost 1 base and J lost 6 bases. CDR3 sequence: CASSVTGAGLEQYF. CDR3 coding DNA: TGTGCCAGCAGCGTAACAGGGGCAGGCCTCGAGCAGTACTTC.

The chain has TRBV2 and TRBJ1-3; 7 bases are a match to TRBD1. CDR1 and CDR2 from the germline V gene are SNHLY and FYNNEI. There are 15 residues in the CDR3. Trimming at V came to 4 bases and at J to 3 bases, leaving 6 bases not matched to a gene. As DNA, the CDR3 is TGTGCCAGCAGTGTCAGGGGGGGACTTGGAAACACCATATATTTT. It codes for CASSVRGGLGNTIYF.

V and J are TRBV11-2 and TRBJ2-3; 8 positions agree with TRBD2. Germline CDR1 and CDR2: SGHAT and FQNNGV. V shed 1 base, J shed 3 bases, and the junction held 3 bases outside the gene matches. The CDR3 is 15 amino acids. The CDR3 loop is CASSLAGGRTDTQYF. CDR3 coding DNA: TGTGCCAGCAGCTTAGCGGGGGGGCGAACAGATACGCAGTATTTT.

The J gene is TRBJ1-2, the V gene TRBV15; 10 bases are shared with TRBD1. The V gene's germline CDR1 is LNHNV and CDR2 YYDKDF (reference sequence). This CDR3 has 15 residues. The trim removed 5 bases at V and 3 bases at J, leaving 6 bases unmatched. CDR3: CATSGLTGGDYGYTF. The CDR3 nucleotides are TGTGCCACCAGCGGCCTGACAGGGGGCGACTATGGCTACACCTTC.

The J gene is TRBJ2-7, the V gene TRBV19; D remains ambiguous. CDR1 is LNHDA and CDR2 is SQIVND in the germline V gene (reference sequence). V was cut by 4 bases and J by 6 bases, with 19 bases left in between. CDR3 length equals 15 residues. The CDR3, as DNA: TGTGCCAGTAGTAGGCGCCTTGACGGGTCCCGCGAGCAGTACTTC. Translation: CASSRRLDGSREQYF.

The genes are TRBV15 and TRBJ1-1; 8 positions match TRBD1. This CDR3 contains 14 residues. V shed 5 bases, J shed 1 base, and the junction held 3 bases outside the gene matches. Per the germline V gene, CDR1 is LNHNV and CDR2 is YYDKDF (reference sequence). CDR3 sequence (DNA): TGTGCCACCAGCTTGGACAGGGCGAACACTGAAGCTTTCTTT. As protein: CATSLDRANTEAFF.

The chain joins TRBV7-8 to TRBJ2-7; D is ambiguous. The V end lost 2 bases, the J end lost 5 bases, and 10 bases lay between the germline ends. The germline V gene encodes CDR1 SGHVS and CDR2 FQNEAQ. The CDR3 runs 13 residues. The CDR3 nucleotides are TGTGCCAGCAGCTTAATTCAGGTCCACGAGCAGTACTTC. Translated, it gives CASSLIQVHEQYF.

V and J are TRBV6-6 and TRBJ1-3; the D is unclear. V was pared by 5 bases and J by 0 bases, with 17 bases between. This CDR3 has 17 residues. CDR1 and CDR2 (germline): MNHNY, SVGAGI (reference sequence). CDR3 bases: TGTGCCAGCAGTCGCGCACAAGTCGGGGTCTCTGGAAACACCATATATTTT. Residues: CASSRAQVGVSGNTIYF.

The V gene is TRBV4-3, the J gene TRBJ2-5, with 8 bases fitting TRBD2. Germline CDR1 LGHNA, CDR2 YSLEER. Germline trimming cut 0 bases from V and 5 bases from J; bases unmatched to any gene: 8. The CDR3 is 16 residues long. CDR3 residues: CASSQEFGGDAETQYF. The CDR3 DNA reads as TGCGCCAGCAGCCAAGAGTTCGGGGGGGATGCGGAGACCCAGTACTTC.

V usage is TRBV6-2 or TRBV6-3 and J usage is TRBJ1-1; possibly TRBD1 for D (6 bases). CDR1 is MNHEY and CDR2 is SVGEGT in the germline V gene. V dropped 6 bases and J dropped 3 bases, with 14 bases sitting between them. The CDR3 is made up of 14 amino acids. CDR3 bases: TGTGCCAGCAGCACTAAAGGGGGGTACACTGAAGCTTTCTTT. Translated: CASSTKGGYTEAFF.

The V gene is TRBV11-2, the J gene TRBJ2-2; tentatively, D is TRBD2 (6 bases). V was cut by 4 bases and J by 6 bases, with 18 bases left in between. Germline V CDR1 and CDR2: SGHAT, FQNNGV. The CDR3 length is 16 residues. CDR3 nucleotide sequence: TGTGCCAGCAGCTCAGTCCGGGACTCTGTCCCCGGGGAGCTGTTTTTT. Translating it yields CASSSVRDSVPGELFF.

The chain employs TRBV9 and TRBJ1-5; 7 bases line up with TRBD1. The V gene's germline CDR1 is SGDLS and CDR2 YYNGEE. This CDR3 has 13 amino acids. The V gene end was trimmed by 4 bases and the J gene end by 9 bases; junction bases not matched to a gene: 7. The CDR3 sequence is CASSPRSGGPQHF. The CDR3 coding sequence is TGTGCCAGCAGCCCCCGGTCAGGGGGGCCCCAGCATTTT.

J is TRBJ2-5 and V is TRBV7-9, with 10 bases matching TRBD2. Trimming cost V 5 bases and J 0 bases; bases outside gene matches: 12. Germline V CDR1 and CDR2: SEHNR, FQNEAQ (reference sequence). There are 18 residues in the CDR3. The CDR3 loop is CASSIPGLAATYQETQYF. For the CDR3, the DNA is TGTGCCAGCAGCATTCCAGGACTAGCGGCCACGTACCAAGAGACCCAGTACTTC.

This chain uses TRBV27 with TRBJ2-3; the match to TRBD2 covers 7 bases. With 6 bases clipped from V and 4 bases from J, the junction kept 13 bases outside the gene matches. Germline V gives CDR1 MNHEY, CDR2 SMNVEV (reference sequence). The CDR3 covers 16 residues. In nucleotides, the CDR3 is TGTGCCAGCAGGAAGGCAGTGGGAGGGAGGTCAGATACGCAGTATTTT. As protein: CASRKAVGGRSDTQYF.

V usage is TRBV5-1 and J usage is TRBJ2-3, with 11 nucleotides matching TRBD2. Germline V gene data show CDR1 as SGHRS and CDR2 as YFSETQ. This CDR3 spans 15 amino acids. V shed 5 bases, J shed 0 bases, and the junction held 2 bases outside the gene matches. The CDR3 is CASRRTSGSTDTQYF. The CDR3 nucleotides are TGCGCCAGCAGGAGGACTAGCGGGAGCACAGATACGCAGTATTTT. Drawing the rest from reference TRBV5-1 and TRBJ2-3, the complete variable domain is KAGVTQTPRYLIKTRGQQVTLSCSPISGHRSVSWYQQTPGQGLQFLFEYFSETQRNKGNFPGRFSGRQFSNSRSEMNVSTLELGDSALYLCASRRTSGSTDTQYFGPGTRLTVL.

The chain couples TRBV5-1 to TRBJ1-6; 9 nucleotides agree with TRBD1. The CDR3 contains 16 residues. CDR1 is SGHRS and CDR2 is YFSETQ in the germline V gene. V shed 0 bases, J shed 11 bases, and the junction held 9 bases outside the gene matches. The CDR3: CASSLAAGQGGTPLHF. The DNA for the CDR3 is TGCGCCAGCAGCTTGGCTGCGGGACAGGGTGGAACACCCCTCCACTTT.